This T cell receptor beta chain originates from a study of Graves' ophthalmopathy and Graves' hyperthyroidism. Germline CDR1 LNHNV, CDR2 YYDKDF (reference sequence). The CDR3 is 15 amino acids. V gave up 0 bases and J gave up 4 bases, with 11 bases separating them. This clonotype appeared a few times. RNA transcripts were the template, and TCR beta CDR3 regions were amplified from them. Following a first-round RT-PCR that used HTBI primers, a second-round multiplex PCR was carried out. One entry per CDR3 protein results from TCRdb running MiXCR on the multiplex PCR reads. The sample carries around 1,000,000 distinct CDR3 sequences, 36% recorded once.

The source material was peripheral blood or thyroid tissue (not recorded which). The gene calls are TRBV15 and TRBJ2-3; D perhaps matches TRBD1 (6 bases). The TCR was taken from an adult man with Graves' hyperthyroidism. CDR3: CATSRDQGGSDTQYF. As DNA, the CDR3 is TGTGCCACCAGCAGAGATCAAGGGGGTTCAGATACGCAGTATTTT.